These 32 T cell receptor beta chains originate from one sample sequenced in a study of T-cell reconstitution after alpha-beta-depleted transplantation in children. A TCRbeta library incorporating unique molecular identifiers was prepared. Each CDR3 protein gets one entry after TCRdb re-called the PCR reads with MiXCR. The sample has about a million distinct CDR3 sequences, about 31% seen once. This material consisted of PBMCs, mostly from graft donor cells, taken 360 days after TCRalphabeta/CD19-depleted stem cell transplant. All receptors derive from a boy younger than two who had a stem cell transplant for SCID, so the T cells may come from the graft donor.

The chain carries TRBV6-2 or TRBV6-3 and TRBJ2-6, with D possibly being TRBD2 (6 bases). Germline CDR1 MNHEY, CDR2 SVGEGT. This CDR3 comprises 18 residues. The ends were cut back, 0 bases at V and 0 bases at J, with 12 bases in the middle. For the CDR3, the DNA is TGTGCCAGCAGTTACTCGATCGGCGGGATCTCTGGGGCCAACGTCCTGACTTTC. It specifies CASSYSIGGISGANVLTF.

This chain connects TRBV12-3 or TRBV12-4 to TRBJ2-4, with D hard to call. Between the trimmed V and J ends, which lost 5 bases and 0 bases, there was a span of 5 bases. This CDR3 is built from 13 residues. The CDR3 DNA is TGTGCCAGCAGTATGGTAGCCAAAAACATTCAGTACTTC. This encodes CASSMVAKNIQYF.

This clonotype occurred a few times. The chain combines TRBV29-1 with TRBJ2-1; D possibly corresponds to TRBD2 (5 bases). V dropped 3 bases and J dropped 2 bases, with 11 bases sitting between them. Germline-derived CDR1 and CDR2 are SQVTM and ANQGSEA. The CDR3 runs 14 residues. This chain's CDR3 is CSVEARGPYNEQFF. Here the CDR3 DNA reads TGCAGCGTTGAGGCTCGGGGTCCCTACAATGAGCAGTTCTTC.

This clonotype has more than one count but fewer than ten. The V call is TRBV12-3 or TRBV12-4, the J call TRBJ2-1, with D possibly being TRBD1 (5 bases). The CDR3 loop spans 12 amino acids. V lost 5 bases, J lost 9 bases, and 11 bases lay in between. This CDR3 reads CASSTRQIEQFF. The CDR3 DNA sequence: TGTGCCAGCAGTACCCGACAGATTGAGCAGTTCTTC.

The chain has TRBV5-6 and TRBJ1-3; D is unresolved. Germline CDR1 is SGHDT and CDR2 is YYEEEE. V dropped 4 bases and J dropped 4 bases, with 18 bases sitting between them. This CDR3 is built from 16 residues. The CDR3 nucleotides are TGTGCCAGCAGCCGAATCACGATGAGAGGAGGAAACACCATATATTTT. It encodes CASSRITMRGGNTIYF.

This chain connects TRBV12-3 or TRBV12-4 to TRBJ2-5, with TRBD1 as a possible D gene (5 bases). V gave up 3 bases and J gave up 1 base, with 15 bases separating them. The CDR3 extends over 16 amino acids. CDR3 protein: CASSFGPWQGQETQYF. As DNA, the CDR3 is TGTGCCAGCAGTTTCGGTCCCTGGCAGGGCCAAGAGACCCAGTACTTC.

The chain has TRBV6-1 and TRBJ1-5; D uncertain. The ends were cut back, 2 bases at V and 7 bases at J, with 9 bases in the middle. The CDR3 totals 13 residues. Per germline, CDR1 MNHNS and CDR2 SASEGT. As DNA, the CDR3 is TGTGCCAGCAGTGAACAGGCTTTCCAGCCCCAGCATTTT. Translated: CASSEQAFQPQHF.

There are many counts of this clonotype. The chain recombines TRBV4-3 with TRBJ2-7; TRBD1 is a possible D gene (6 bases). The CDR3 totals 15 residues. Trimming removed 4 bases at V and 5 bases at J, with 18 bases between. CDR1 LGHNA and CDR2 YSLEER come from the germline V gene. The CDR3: CASSREWGPWDEQYF. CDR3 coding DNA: TGCGCCAGCAGCCGAGAATGGGGGCCGTGGGACGAGCAGTACTTC.

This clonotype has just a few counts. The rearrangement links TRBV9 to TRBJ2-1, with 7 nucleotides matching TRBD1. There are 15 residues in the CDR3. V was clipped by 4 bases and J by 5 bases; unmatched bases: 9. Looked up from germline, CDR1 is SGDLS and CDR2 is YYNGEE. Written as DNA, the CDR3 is TGTGCCAGCAGCTTTGGCAGGGGGATGAACAATGAGCAGTTCTTC. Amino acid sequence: CASSFGRGMNNEQFF.

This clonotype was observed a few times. The CDR3 nucleotides are TGTGCCAGCAACCCAGACAGGACCCCCTACGAGCAGTACTTC. Protein product: CASNPDRTPYEQYF. The genes are TRBV28 and TRBJ2-7; weak D call: TRBD1 (6 bases). Looked up from germline, CDR1 is MDHEN and CDR2 is SYDVKM. V lost 7 bases and J lost 2, with 15 bases in between. This CDR3 region has 14 residues.

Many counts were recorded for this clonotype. The CDR3 spells CASRRAGGSYNEQFF. CDR3 coding DNA: TGTGCCAGCAGGAGGGCAGGGGGATCCTACAATGAGCAGTTCTTC. The chain joins TRBV2 to TRBJ2-1, with TRBD1 identical over 7 bases. CDR3 length equals 15 residues. Trimming removed 6 bases from V and 1 base from J; junction bases left unmatched: 6. Germline CDR1 is SNHLY and CDR2 is FYNNEI.

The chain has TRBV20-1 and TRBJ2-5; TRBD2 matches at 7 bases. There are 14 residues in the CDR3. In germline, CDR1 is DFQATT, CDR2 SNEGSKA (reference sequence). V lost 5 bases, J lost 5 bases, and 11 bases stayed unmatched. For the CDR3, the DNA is TGCAGTGCTTTTCCGACGAGCGGGGTCGAGACCCAGTACTTC. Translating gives CSAFPTSGVETQYF.

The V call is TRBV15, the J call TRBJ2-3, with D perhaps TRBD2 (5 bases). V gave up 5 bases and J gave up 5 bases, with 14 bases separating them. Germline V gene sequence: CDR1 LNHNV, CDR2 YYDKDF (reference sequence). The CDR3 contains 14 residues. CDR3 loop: CATSLGLPLDTQYF. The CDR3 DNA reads TGTGCCACCAGCCTAGGACTGCCCCTAGATACGCAGTATTTT. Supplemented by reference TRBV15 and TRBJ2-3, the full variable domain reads DAMVIQNPRYQVTQFGKPVTLSCSQTLNHNVMYWYQQKSSQAPKLLFHYYDKDFNNEADTPDNFQSRRPNTSFCFLDIRSPGLGDTAMYLCATSLGLPLDTQYFGPGTRLTVL.

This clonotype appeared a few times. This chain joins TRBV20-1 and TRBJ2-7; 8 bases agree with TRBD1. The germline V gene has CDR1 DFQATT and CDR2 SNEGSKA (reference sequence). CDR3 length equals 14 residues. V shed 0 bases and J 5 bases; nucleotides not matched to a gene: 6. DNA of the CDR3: TGCAGTGCTAGAGATCAACAGGGGGTTGACGAGCAGTACTTC. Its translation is CSARDQQGVDEQYF.

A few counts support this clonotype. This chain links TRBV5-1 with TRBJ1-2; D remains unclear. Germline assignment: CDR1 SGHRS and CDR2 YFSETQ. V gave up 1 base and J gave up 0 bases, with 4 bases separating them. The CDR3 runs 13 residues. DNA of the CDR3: TGCGCCAGCAGCTTGTGGCCTAACTATGGCTACACCTTC. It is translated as CASSLWPNYGYTF.

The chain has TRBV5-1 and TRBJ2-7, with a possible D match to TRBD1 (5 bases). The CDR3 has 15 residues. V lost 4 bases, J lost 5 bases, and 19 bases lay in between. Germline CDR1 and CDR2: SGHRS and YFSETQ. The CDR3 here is CASSRNGQISNEQYF. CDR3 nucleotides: TGCGCCAGCAGCCGCAACGGACAAATTTCCAACGAGCAGTACTTC.

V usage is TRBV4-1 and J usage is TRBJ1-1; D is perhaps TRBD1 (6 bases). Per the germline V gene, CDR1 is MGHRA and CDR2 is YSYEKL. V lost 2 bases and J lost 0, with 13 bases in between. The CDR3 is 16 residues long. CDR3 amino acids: CASSQRTATLNTEAFF. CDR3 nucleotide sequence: TGCGCCAGCAGCCAACGGACAGCCACCTTGAACACTGAAGCTTTCTTT.

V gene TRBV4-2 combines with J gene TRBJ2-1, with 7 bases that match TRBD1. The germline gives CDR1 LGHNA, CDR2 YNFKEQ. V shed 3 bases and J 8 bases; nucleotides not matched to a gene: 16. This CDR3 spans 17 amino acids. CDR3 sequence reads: CASSQVQQGSPMDEQFF. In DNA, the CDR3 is TGTGCCAGCAGCCAGGTTCAACAGGGGTCCCCGATGGATGAGCAGTTCTTC.

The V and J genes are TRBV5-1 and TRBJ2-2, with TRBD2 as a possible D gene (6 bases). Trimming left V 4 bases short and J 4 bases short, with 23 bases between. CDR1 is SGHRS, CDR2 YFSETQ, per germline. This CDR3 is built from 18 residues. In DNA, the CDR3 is TGCGCCAGCAGCCCAAACCACAGAGCTCTGGGAGGCACCGGGGAGCTGTTTTTT. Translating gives CASSPNHRALGGTGELFF.

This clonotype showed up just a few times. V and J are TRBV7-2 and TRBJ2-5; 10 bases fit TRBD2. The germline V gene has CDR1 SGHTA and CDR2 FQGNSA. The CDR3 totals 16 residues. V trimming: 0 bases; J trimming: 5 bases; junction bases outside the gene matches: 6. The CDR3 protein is CASSLASGGPVETQYF. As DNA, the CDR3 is TGTGCCAGCAGCTTAGCTAGCGGGGGGCCAGTGGAGACCCAGTACTTC.

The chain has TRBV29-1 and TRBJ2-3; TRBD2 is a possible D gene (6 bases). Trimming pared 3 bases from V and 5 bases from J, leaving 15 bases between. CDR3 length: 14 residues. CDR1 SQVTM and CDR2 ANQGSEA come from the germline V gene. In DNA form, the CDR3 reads TGCAGCGTTGAGGCGGGGAGAGTCGGAGATACGCAGTATTTT. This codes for CSVEAGRVGDTQYF.

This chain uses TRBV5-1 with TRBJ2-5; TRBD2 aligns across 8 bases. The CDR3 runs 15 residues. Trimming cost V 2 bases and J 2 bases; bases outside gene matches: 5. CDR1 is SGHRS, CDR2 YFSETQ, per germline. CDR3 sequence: CASSFVPGGQETQYF. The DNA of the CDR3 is TGCGCCAGCAGCTTTGTCCCGGGGGGGCAAGAGACCCAGTACTTC. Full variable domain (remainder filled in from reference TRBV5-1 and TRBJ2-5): KAGVTQTPRYLIKTRGQQVTLSCSPISGHRSVSWYQQTPGQGLQFLFEYFSETQRNKGNFPGRFSGRQFSNSRSEMNVSTLELGDSALYLCASSFVPGGQETQYFGPGTRLLVL.

In DNA, the CDR3 is TGCAGTGTTAGGAGGACAGGGGGAGGAAATCAGCCCCAGCATTTT. Protein product: CSVRRTGGGNQPQHF. V is TRBV20-1 and J is TRBJ1-5, with 10 positions matching TRBD1. V lost 7 bases, J lost 4 bases, and 10 bases stayed unmatched. CDR3 size: 15 residues. CDR1 and CDR2 (germline): DFQATT, SNEGSKA (reference sequence).

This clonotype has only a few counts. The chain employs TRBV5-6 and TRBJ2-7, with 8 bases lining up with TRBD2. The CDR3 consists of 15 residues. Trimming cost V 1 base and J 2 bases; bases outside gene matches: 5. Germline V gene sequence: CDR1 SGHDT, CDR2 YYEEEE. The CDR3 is CASSLRLAFPYEQYF. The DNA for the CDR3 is TGTGCCAGCAGCTTGCGACTAGCGTTCCCCTACGAGCAGTACTTC.

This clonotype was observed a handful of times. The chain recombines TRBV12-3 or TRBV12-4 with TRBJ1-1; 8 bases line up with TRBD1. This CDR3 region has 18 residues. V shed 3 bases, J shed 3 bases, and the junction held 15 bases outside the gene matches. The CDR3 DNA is TGTGCCAGCAGTTTCCCCAAAATGCGGCAGGGGGCCGACACTGAAGCTTTCTTT. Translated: CASSFPKMRQGADTEAFF.

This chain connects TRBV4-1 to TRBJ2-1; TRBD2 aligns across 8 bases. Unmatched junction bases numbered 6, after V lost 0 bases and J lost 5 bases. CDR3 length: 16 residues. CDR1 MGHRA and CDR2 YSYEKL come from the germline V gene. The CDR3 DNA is TGCGCCAGCAGCCAAGAGGGCGGGGGGTTCAACAATGAGCAGTTCTTC. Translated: CASSQEGGGFNNEQFF.

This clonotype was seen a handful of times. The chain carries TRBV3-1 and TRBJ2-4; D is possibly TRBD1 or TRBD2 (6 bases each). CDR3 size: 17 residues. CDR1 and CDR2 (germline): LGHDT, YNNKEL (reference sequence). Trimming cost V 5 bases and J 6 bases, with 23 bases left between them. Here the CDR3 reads CASSMLRGTIDLNIQYF. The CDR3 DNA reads TGTGCCAGCAGCATGCTACGCGGGACAATAGACCTAAACATTCAGTACTTC. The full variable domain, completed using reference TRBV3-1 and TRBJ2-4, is DTAVSQTPKYLVTQMGNDKSIKCEQNLGHDTMYWYKQDSKKFLKIMFSYNNKELIINETVPNRFSPKSPDKAHLNLHINSLELGDSAVYFCASSMLRGTIDLNIQYFGAGTRLSVL.

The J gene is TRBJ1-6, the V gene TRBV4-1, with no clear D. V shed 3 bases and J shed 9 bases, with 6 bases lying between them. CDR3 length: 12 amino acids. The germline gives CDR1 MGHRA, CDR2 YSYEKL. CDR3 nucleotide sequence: TGCGCCAGCAGCCACATGTTTTCACCCCTCCACTTT. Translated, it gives CASSHMFSPLHF.

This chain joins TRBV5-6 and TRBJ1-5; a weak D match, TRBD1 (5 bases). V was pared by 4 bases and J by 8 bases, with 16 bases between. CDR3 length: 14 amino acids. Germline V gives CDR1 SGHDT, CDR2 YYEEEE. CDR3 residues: CASSLRGELKPQHF. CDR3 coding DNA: TGTGCCAGCAGCCTGAGGGGAGAGCTTAAGCCCCAGCATTTT.

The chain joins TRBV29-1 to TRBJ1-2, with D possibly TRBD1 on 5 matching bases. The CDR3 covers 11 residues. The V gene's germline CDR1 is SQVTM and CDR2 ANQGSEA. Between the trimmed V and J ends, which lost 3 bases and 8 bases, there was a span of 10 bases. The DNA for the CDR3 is TGCAGCGTTGACGGGGGTGGGGGCTACACCTTC. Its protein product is CSVDGGGGYTF.

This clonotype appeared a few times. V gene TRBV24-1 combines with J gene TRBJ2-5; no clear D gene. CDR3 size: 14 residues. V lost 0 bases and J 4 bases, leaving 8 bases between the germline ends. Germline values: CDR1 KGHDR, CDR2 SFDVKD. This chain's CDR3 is CATSDLQDRETQYF. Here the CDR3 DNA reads TGTGCCACCAGTGATTTGCAAGACCGAGAGACCCAGTACTTC.

The CDR3 here is CASSFYGDTQYF. The DNA for the CDR3 is TGTGCCAGCAGTTTTTACGGGGATACGCAGTATTTT. This sequence joins TRBV12-3 or TRBV12-4 and TRBJ2-3, with no clear D. The CDR3 has 12 residues. Between the trimmed V and J ends, which lost 3 bases and 6 bases, there was a span of 7 bases.